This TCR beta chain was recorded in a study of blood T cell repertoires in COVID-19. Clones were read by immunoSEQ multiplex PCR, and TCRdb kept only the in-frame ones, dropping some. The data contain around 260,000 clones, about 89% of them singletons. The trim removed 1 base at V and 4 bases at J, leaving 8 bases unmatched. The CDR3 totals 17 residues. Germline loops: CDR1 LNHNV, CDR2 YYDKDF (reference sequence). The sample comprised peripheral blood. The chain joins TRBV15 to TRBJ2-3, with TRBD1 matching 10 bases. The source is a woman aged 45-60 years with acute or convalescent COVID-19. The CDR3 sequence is CATSRGTGGEGPDTQYF. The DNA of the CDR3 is TGTGCCACCAGCAGAGGGACAGGGGGGGAGGGCCCAGATACGCAGTATTTT.